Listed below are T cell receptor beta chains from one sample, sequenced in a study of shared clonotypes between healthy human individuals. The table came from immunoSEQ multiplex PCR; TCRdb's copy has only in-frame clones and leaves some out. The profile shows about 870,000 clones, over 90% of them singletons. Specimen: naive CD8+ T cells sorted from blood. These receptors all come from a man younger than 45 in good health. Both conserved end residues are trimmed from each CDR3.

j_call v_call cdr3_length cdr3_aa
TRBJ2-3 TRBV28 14 ASAELASLITDTQY
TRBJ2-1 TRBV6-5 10 ASSSEGDEQF
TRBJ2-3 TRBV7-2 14 ASSLGGHISTDTQY
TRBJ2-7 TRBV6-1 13 ASSEGQGAPYEQY
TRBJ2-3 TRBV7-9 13 ASSLFWGSGDTQY
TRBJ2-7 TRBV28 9 ASSPSYVMY
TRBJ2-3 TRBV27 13 ASSLFWGRTDTQY
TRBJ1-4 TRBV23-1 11 ASRLDTGEKLF
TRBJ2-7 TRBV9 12 ASSPAPGPYEQY
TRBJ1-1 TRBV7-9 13 ASSLVDRGITEAF
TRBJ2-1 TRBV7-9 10 ASSLANREQF
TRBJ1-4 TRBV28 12 ASSLWDSNEKLF
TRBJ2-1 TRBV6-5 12 ASSPGRSYNEQF
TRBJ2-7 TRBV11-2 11 ASSFNRGYEQY
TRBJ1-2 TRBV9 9 ASRSIDGYT
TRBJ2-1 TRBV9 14 ASSPSVAGSYNEQF
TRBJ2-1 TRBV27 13 ASSPLGATYNEQF
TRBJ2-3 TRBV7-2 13 ASSPRRVRTDTQY
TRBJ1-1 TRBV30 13 AWSVGQGLGTEAF
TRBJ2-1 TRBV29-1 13 SVEDPERELTEQF
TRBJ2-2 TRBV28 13 ASSLTAGGFGELF
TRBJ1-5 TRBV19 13 ASSTTAYSNQPQH
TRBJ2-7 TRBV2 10 ASRLDRGEQY
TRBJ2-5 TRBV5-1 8 AGGFRAPY
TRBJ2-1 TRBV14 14 ASSQGTSGIYNEQF
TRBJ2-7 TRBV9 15 ASSNNRLAGDSYEQY
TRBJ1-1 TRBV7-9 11 ASRMGGDTEAF
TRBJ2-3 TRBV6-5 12 ATTGLAGTDTQY
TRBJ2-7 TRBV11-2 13 ASSLEALGPYEQY
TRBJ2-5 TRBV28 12 ASSSRTRMETQY
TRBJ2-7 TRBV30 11 AWRQVNYYEQY
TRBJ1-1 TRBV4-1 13 ASSQSVEWNTEAF
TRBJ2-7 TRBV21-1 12 ASSTYSSMGEQY
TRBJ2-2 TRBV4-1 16 ASSQRETSGSRTGELF
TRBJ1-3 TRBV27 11 ASSWGPGNTIY
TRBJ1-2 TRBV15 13 ATSNLTGGNYGYT
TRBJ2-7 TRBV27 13 ASSLETGGTYEQY
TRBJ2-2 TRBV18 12 ASIAGVNTGELF
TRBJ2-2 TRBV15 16 ATSRDFLQYANTGELF
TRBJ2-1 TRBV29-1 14 SVEDLTTGGGNEQF
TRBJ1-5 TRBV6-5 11 ASSPGTAEAQH
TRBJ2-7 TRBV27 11 ASSWSPRTEQY
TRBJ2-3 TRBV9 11 ASSPPSTDTQY
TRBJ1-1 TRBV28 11 ASSFGGSTEAF
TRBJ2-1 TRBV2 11 ASSVRASHEQF
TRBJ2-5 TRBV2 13 ASSWTEGAGETQY
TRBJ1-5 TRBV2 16 ASSDHGRAIRSNQPQH
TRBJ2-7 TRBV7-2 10 ASSLGWNEQY
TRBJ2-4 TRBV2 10 AIRDAKNIQY
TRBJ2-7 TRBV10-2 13 ASNYLGQGYYEQY
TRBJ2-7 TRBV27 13 ASSLEGEGNYEQY
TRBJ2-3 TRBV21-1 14 ASKGAGGRCTDTQY